This TCR beta chain was observed in a study of cytotoxic CD8 clonotypes in ibrutinib-treated CLL (dated by TCRdb to about 2021). For context, the study as a whole: The cohort included roughly 15 treatment-naive and under 13 relapsed/refractory patients; about 18 were IGHV unmutated. Cryopreserved peripheral blood mononuclear cells were collected at three points: before therapy, at response, and at either sustained remission or disease progression. Partial responses were observed in roughly 24 patients and complete responses in 2; after a median follow-up of roughly 72 months, remission was maintained in about 15 patients and progression was observed in approximately 12. Samples averaged roughly 280,000 productive templates and 80,000 to 100,000 productive rearrangements. Longitudinal samples were available for about 30% of the roughly 86 trial participants. The response samples were drawn at a median of roughly twelve months into treatment, with a range of about 6 to 40 months. What the authors observed across the whole study: Public clonotypes were rare and either shrank or stayed stable during treatment, and the rise in clonality at ibrutinib response reflected expansion of private clonotypes. Sampling times were not matched between sustained-remission and progressing patients, and lymph node repertoires were not studied. An increase in clonality was observed at ibrutinib response, with clonality remaining stable during sustained remission and falling back toward baseline at progression. Baseline clonality exceeded that of age-matched healthy donors and correlated strongly with circulating CD8+ T-cell counts.

A MiSeq instrument was used for deep resolution sequencing, which targeted depths ranging from 1 in 1 million up to 1 in 200,000 T cells, with coverage averaging 10x for each clonotype. The immunoSEQ hsTCRB Kit was used to generate the TCR beta libraries. As for the authors' bioinformatics: The data were analyzed with ImmunoSEQ Analyzer and ImmunoSEQ Data Assistant, and V, D and J gene assignments followed IMGT definitions. Clonality was computed as one minus normalized Shannon entropy of productive rearrangement frequencies, ranging from 0 to 1. Only overrepresented clonotypes making up at least 0.05% of each patient's repertoire were included in the public clonotype analysis. Some 13 age-matched healthy donor repertoires from immuneACCESS were used as controls for clonality. The immuneACCESS repertoire file appears here via TCRdb, limited to in-frame rearrangements. These files lack a portion of the clones; in checked studies, under half of the deficit traces to unresolved V genes, and the cause of the others is not known. That table gives V, J and clone size, and the DNA gave D and trimming. This sample comprises about 9,400 clones, approximately 57% of them detected only once. The ten largest clones add up to around a sixth of the sample.

The germline V gene supplies CDR1 SGHAT and CDR2 FQNNGV. Trimmed from V: 6 bases; trimmed from J: 2 bases; junction bases lacking a gene match: 7. From the cysteine up to the phenylalanine, the CDR3 has a length of 15 residues. CDR3 DNA is the only sequence kept; it has 45 bases, read in frame from the first base. Remarks on this clone: Its target antigen remains unknown. No much larger clone is present one base from it, and per-base qualities are unavailable.

For TCR beta library preparation, approximately 2 micrograms of genomic DNA were extracted from the cryopreserved PBMCs. High-throughput TCR beta sequencing was performed on longitudinal blood samples from CLL patients receiving ibrutinib monotherapy. Patients were enrolled in a phase 2 open-label single-center ibrutinib monotherapy trial. The source is a human donor with chronic lymphocytic leukemia. Rearrangement joined TRBV11-2 to TRBJ2-3, and 8 junctional nucleotides match TRBD2. This specimen consisted of PBMCs, obtained before ibrutinib treatment. Read as DNA, the sequence is TGTGCCAGCAGTGGGCGGGGGGCCCTCACAGATACGCAGTATTTT. Translated, it gives CASSGRGALTDTQYF.